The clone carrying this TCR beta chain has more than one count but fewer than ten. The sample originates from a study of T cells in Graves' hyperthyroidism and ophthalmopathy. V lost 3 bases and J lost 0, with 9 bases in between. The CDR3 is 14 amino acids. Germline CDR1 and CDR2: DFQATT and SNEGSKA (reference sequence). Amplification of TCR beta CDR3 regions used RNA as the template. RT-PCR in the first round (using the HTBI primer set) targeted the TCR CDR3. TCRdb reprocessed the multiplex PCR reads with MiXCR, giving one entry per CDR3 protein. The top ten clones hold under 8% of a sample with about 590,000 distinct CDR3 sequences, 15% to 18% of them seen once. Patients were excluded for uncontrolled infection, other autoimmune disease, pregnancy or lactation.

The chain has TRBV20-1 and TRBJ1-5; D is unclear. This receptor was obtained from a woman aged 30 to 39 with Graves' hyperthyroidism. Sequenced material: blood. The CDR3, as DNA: TGCAGTGCTAGTTTGGGAGATAGCAATCAGCCCCAGCATTTT. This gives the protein CSASLGDSNQPQHF.